A selection of T cell receptor beta chains follows, all from one sample in a study of cytomegalovirus exposure and HLA in healthy donors. TCRdb's table, derived via immunoSEQ multiplex PCR, lists solely in-frame clones and lacks some. The table lists approximately 170,000 clones, 65% to 85% of them singletons. The sequenced sample was PBMCs. These receptors originate from a boy between 2 and 10 years old in good health and CMV-seronegative. Each CDR3 is given with its conserved first and last residue. The order of the fields is J gene, V gene, clone size, D gene, CDR3 protein, CDR3 DNA. A D gene is named only where the DNA matches it firmly. The size field is filled for only some rows; it gives once, few, many or a size class.

TRBJ1-1 TRBV25-1 once . CASSDYEEEVNTEAFF TGTGCCAGCAGTGATTACGAAGAGGAGGTGAACACTGAAGCTTTCTTT
TRBJ1-4 TRBV5-1 . TRBD1 CASSSGGPNEKLFF TGCGCCAGCAGCTCAGGGGGCCCTAATGAAAAACTGTTTTTT
TRBJ2-5 TRBV7-2 . TRBD2 CASSSRIRAGGVQETQYF TGTGCCAGCAGCTCCCGGATACGAGCGGGGGGCGTCCAAGAGACCCAGTACTTC
TRBJ1-1 TRBV18 . . CATTLKLAAEAFF TGTGCCACCACTCTTAAGCTAGCTGCTGAAGCTTTCTTT
TRBJ2-7 TRBV19 . TRBD2 CASSISSGSSYEQYF TGTGCCAGTAGTATCTCTAGCGGTAGCTCCTACGAGCAGTACTTC
TRBJ2-1 TRBV6-5 . . CASSSALVDNEQFF TGTGCCAGCAGTTCAGCCCTAGTCGACAATGAGCAGTTCTTC
TRBJ2-7 TRBV5-6 . TRBD1 CASSFRTGAYNEQYF TGTGCCAGCAGCTTCAGGACAGGGGCCTACAACGAGCAGTACTTC
TRBJ2-2 TRBV5-4 few TRBD1 CASSIGQGAIPGELFF TGTGCCAGCAGTATCGGACAGGGGGCGATCCCCGGGGAGCTGTTTTTT
TRBJ2-3 TRBV7-2 . TRBD2 CASSLDLPSGGEDTQYF TGTGCCAGCAGCTTAGACCTCCCTAGCGGGGGGGAAGATACGCAGTATTTT
TRBJ1-1 TRBV28 . TRBD1 CASSILQGDTEAFF TGTGCCAGCAGTATCCTACAGGGGGACACTGAAGCTTTCTTT
TRBJ2-5 TRBV4-1 . . CASSQERGGETQYF TGCGCCAGCAGCCAAGAGAGGGGGGGAGAGACCCAGTACTTC
TRBJ1-4 TRBV7-9 . . CASSSASARGEKLFF TGTGCCAGCAGCTCCGCCAGCGCCAGGGGAGAAAAACTGTTTTTT
TRBJ1-1 TRBV5-4 . . CASSWGGSSTEAFF TGTGCCAGCAGCTGGGGAGGGAGTTCCACTGAAGCTTTCTTT
TRBJ1-2 TRBV7-9 . . CASSFNRDHGYTF TGTGCCAGCAGCTTCAACAGGGATCACGGCTACACCTTC
TRBJ2-1 TRBV30 . TRBD2 CAWSQGLAANEQFF TGTGCCTGGAGTCAAGGACTAGCGGCAAATGAGCAGTTCTTC
TRBJ2-7 TRBV6-5 few TRBD1 CASNPGTGLSEQYF TGTGCCAGCAATCCGGGGACAGGGCTATCCGAGCAGTACTTC
TRBJ1-1 TRBV9 once . CASSVAPALGQGNTEAFF TGTGCCAGCAGCGTAGCTCCCGCTCTCGGACAAGGGAACACTGAAGCTTTCTTT
TRBJ1-1 TRBV7-8 . . CASSSPTGTSTEAFF TGTGCCAGCAGCTCTCCCACAGGGACAAGCACTGAAGCTTTCTTT
TRBJ1-2 TRBV7-9 . . CASSLALDIYGYTF TGTGCCAGCAGCTTAGCGCTGGACATCTATGGCTACACCTTC
TRBJ2-3 TRBV25-1 few . CASSEAGASTDTQYF TGTGCCAGCAGTGAAGCGGGGGCTAGCACAGATACGCAGTATTTT
TRBJ1-4 TRBV5-1 once . CASSPGTRGNEKLFF TGCGCCAGCAGCCCGGGGACACGGGGAAACGAAAAACTGTTTTTT
TRBJ2-6 TRBV7-9 . . CAPQPNTGANGLTF TGTGCCCCCCAACCAAATACTGGGGCCAACGGCCTGACTTTC
TRBJ1-6 TRBV9 . TRBD1 CASSLGQGVLPLHF TGTGCCAGCAGCCTGGGACAGGGGGTCCTCCCCCTCCACTTT
TRBJ2-5 TRBV29-1 . . CSVDPGLQETQYF TGCAGCGTTGATCCAGGGCTTCAAGAGACCCAGTACTTC
TRBJ2-2 TRBV27 once . CATSERATGELFF TGTGCCACCTCGGAGCGGGCAACCGGGGAGCTGTTTTTT
TRBJ2-5 TRBV6-5 . . CASSYPAGGSRETQYF TGTGCCAGCAGTTACCCGGCTGGTGGTAGCCGGGAGACCCAGTACTTC
TRBJ2-5 TRBV5-1 . . CASSLRDMETQYF TGCGCCAGCAGCCTCCGGGACATGGAGACCCAGTACTTC
TRBJ2-7 TRBV7-9 few . CASSRDSSEQYF TGTGCCAGCAGTAGGGACTCCTCCGAGCAGTACTTC
TRBJ2-3 TRBV9 . TRBD2 CASSSRLAASTDTQYF TGTGCCAGCAGCTCCCGACTAGCGGCTAGCACAGATACGCAGTATTTT
TRBJ1-2 TRBV7-9 . TRBD1 CASSFPGQDLYGYTF TGTGCCAGCAGCTTCCCGGGACAGGATCTCTATGGCTACACCTTC
TRBJ2-5 TRBV7-3 . . CASSPRGGVQETQYF TGTGCCAGCAGCCCCCGAGGCGGAGTACAAGAGACCCAGTACTTC
TRBJ2-5 TRBV6-1 few . CASSDWESETQYF TGTGCCAGCAGTGATTGGGAGTCAGAGACCCAGTACTTC
TRBJ2-5 TRBV7-9 . TRBD2 CASSPLGLAEETQYF TGTGCCAGCAGCCCCCTAGGACTAGCGGAAGAGACCCAGTACTTC
TRBJ1-2 TRBV13 . TRBD1 CASSISDRGGLLGYTF TGTGCCAGCAGCATTTCCGACAGGGGAGGCCTCTTAGGCTACACCTTC
TRBJ1-6 TRBV11-3 once . CASSSRGGNSPLHF TGTGCCAGCAGCTCCCGAGGGGGAAATTCACCCCTCCACTTT
TRBJ1-2 TRBV6-5 . . CASSYSLQGNYGYTF TGTGCCAGCAGTTACTCCCTCCAGGGAAACTATGGCTACACCTTC
TRBJ2-5 TRBV6-1 . . CASSEGRGETQYF TGTGCCAGCAGTGAAGGGCGGGGAGAGACCCAGTACTTC
TRBJ2-5 TRBV6-5 few . CASSYRGPKQETQYF TGTGCCAGCAGTTACAGGGGTCCAAAACAAGAGACCCAGTACTTC
TRBJ1-5 TRBV5-6 . . CASSFLGQAPDQPQHF TGTGCCAGCAGCTTTCTCGGTCAGGCTCCCGATCAGCCCCAGCATTTT
TRBJ2-5 TRBV6-5 . TRBD2 CASGAGGRETQYF TGTGCCAGTGGAGCGGGGGGCAGAGAGACCCAGTACTTC
TRBJ1-6 TRBV4-1 . . CASSQNRDNSPLHF TGCGCCAGCAGCCAAAACAGGGATAATTCACCCCTCCACTTT